This TCR beta chain was recorded in a study of control samples from healthy donors and cancer patients. This clone has just a few counts. Data came from immunoSEQ multiplex PCR; TCRdb stores just in-frame clones and leaves some out. Here the sample spans about 200,000 clones, roughly nine tenths being singletons. The germline V gene has CDR1 MDHEN and CDR2 SYDVKM. Trimming pared 8 bases from V and 0 bases from J, leaving 11 bases between. The CDR3 totals 13 residues. The sample consisted of blood. V is TRBV28 and J is TRBJ2-7, with D perhaps assigned TRBD1 or TRBD2 (5 bases each). This receptor was identified in a man aged 30 to 39 in good health. The CDR3 region is CASVPGSSYEQYF. The CDR3 nucleotides are TGTGCCAGCGTCCCAGGGAGCTCCTACGAGCAGTACTTC.